This TCR beta chain was retrieved from a study of blood T cell repertoires in COVID-19. For the study at large: Italy, Spain and the United States were the sources of the convalescent and acute COVID-19 samples. PBMCs, B-cell-depleted T cells, or T cells provided the cDNA or gDNA that made up the material.

V lost 2 bases to trimming and J lost 7 bases; unmatched junction nucleotides: 11. This CDR3 contains 16 residues. From germline, CDR1 is SGDLS and CDR2 YYNGEE. Original data processing: Reference gene primer amplification gave nucleated cell count estimates. Some clones are missing from TCRdb's copy, which holds only in-frame ones; the method was immunoSEQ multiplex PCR. Clonal size and the V and J genes are those of that table, whereas D and trimming came from the DNA. The sample carries around 87,000 clones, roughly 90% recorded once. Sequenced input: peripheral blood. This clonotype was obtained from a human donor with active COVID-19. The donor label of this sample is uncertain. The chain is built from TRBV9 and TRBJ2-4; 8 nucleotides align to TRBD1. CDR3 loop: CASSVHDRAGGNIQYF. Here the CDR3 DNA reads TGTGCCAGCAGCGTTCACGACCGGGCAGGGGGCAACATTCAGTACTTC. Drawing the rest from reference TRBV9 and TRBJ2-4, the complete variable domain is DSGVTQTPKHLITATGQRVTLRCSPRSGDLSVYWYQQSLDQGLQFLIQYYNGEERAKGNILERFSAQQFPDLHSELNLSSLELGDSALYFCASSVHDRAGGNIQYFGAGTRLSVL.